These 13 T cell receptor beta chains were all obtained from the same sample, sequenced in a study of shared clonotypes between healthy human individuals. Here immunoSEQ multiplex PCR was the method, and the copy in TCRdb shows in-frame clones only, minus some. The sample yields 2 million to 2.5 million clones, 90% to 97% seen once. Sequenced sample: naive CD4+ T cells sorted from blood. The subset here: CD45RA+ positively selected. Every receptor here comes from a man aged 18 to 35 in good health.

The V gene is TRBV5-4, the J gene TRBJ2-7, with D perhaps matching TRBD1 (5 bases). The germline V gene encodes CDR1 SGHNT and CDR2 YYREEE (reference sequence). This CDR3 has 15 residues. V lost 0 bases to trimming and J lost 2 bases, with 12 bases between them. The CDR3 loop reads CASSLDSQGPYEQYF. The CDR3 region has the DNA TGTGCCAGCAGCTTGGATTCGCAGGGTCCCTACGAGCAGTACTTC.

The chain links TRBV5-5 to TRBJ1-6; 9 bases are a match to TRBD1. The trim removed 4 bases at V and 9 bases at J, leaving 5 bases unmatched. Germline CDR1 and CDR2: SGHKS and YYEKEE (reference sequence). This CDR3 has 14 amino acids. As DNA, the CDR3 is TGTGCCAGCAGCGGGGGGACAGGGCCTTCACCCCTCCACTTT. Residues: CASSGGTGPSPLHF.

The chain links TRBV9 to TRBJ1-3, with no clear D. Germline lookup yields CDR1 SGDLS and CDR2 YYNGEE. The length of the CDR3 is 17 residues. V was pared by 0 bases and J by 1 base, with 14 bases between. This CDR3 reads CASSVGGRTGSGNTIYF. The CDR3 bases are TGTGCCAGCAGCGTAGGTGGACGGACGGGGTCTGGAAACACCATATATTTT.

For the CDR3, the DNA is TGTGCCAGCAGTATTACAGGGAGTTTTGGTAATTCACCCCTCCACTTT. Its protein product is CASSITGSFGNSPLHF. The chain has TRBV27 and TRBJ1-6, with TRBD1 as a possible D gene (6 bases). There are 16 residues in the CDR3. Germline V gene sequence: CDR1 MNHEY, CDR2 SMNVEV (reference sequence). Deletions cut 5 bases from V and 6 bases from J, with 17 bases between.

The gene calls are TRBV18 and TRBJ1-5; maybe TRBD1 (5 bases). With 3 bases removed from V and 1 base from J, the gap between germline ends came to 13 bases. CDR1 and CDR2 (germline): KGHSH, LQKENI. The CDR3 length is 16 residues. The CDR3 DNA follows: TGTGCCAGCTCACCGGAAGGGGCCCTGAGCAATCAGCCCCAGCATTTT. Translated: CASSPEGALSNQPQHF. The full variable domain, its missing parts supplied by reference TRBV18 and TRBJ1-5, is NAGVMQNPRHLVRRRGQEARLRCSPMKGHSHVYWYRQLPEEGLKFMVYLQKENIIDESGMPKERFSAEFPKEGPSILRIQQVVRGDSAAYFCASSPEGALSNQPQHFGDGTRLSIL.

This clone was recorded only once. The V and J genes are TRBV9 and TRBJ1-2; D not resolved. V was pared by 0 bases and J by 2 bases, with 11 bases between. Germline V gene lookup returns CDR1 SGDLS and CDR2 YYNGEE. There are 15 residues in the CDR3. CDR3 region: CASSVGGGLNYGYTF. DNA for the CDR3: TGTGCCAGCAGCGTAGGGGGAGGGCTCAACTATGGCTACACCTTC.

The chain uses TRBV7-3 and TRBJ1-2; 8 bases are shared with TRBD1. Germline V CDR1 and CDR2: SGHTA, FQGTGA. The CDR3 runs 16 residues. V was clipped by 5 bases and J by 3 bases; unmatched bases: 11. This CDR3 reads CASSPRPGGSDYGYTF. CDR3 DNA: TGTGCCAGCAGCCCCAGGCCAGGGGGCTCGGACTATGGCTACACCTTC. The variable domain in full, completed from reference TRBV7-3 and TRBJ1-2, reads GAGVSQTPSNKVTEKGKYVELRCDPISGHTALYWYRQSLGQGPEFLIYFQGTGAADDSGLPNDRFFAVRPEGSVSTLKIQRTERGDSAVYLCASSPRPGGSDYGYTFGSGTRLTVV.

The gene calls are TRBV10-3 and TRBJ1-6; D uncertain. Between the trimmed V and J ends, which lost 4 bases and 5 bases, there was a span of 9 bases. The CDR3 contains 14 residues. The V gene's germline CDR1 is ENHRY and CDR2 SYGVKD. CDR3 sequence: CAISVGDNNSPLHF. The CDR3 DNA reads TGTGCCATCAGTGTAGGAGATAATAATTCACCCCTCCACTTT.

The gene calls are TRBV28 and TRBJ1-2; 9 bases fit TRBD1. Germline V CDR1 and CDR2: MDHEN, SYDVKM. V was pared by 2 bases and J by 5 bases, with 12 bases of the junction left unmatched. The CDR3 has 17 amino acids. CDR3 in DNA: TGTGCCAGCAGTTTAGGGACAGGGACCTCAAATTGGTATGGCTACACCTTC. Protein product: CASSLGTGTSNWYGYTF.

The rearrangement joins TRBV5-4 to TRBJ1-2; 7 bases line up with TRBD1. CDR1 is SGHNT, CDR2 YYREEE, per germline (reference sequence). This CDR3 comprises 13 residues. V trimming: 4 bases; J trimming: 8 bases; junction bases outside the gene matches: 8. CDR3 region: CASSQKTGQGYTF. CDR3 DNA: TGTGCCAGCAGCCAAAAGACAGGGCAGGGCTACACCTTC. Drawing the rest from reference TRBV5-4 and TRBJ1-2, the complete variable domain is ETGVTQSPTHLIKTRGQQVTLRCSSQSGHNTVSWYQQALGQGPQFIFQYYREEENGRGNFPPRFSGLQFPNYSSELNVNALELDDSALYLCASSQKTGQGYTFGSGTRLTVV.

Here the CDR3 reads CASSGGAPGQPQHF. The CDR3 nucleotides read TGCGCCAGCAGTGGGGGAGCTCCGGGACAGCCCCAGCATTTT. The chain joins TRBV5-1 to TRBJ1-5; tentative D call: TRBD1 (5 bases). Germline CDR1 and CDR2: SGHRS and YFSETQ. V lost 5 bases and J 7 bases, leaving 16 bases between the germline ends. The CDR3 runs to 14 residues.

This clone was seen just once. V usage is TRBV5-1 and J usage is TRBJ2-3; D not certain. Germline V gene data show CDR1 as SGHRS and CDR2 as YFSETQ. The V end was cut by 0 bases, the J end by 3 bases, with 11 bases between. The CDR3 is 15 residues long. CDR3 protein: CASSLDVGMTDTQYF. The CDR3 DNA sequence: TGCGCCAGCAGCTTGGATGTGGGGATGACAGATACGCAGTATTTT.

This chain uses TRBV6-1 with TRBJ1-1; D gene unclear. Trimming cost V 11 bases and J 1 base, with 8 bases left between them. Per germline, CDR1 MNHNS and CDR2 SASEGT. The length of the CDR3 is 11 residues. CDR3 sequence: CAVQPNTEAFF. In DNA, the CDR3 is TGTGCCGTACAGCCGAACACTGAAGCTTTCTTT.